Shown below are 26 T cell receptor beta chains from a single sample sequenced in a study of immune cell composition in non-small cell lung cancer. Normal lung sampling was at least 3 cm from the tumour, as distant as possible. Libraries were prepared by immunoSEQ multiplex PCR; TCRdb keeps only in-frame clonotypes and omits some of them. The sample shows 4,500 to 6,000 clones, 55% to 80% of them seen only once. The specimen sequenced was non-adjacent lung tissue. These receptors were collected from a human donor with non-small cell lung cancer.

The genes are TRBV19 and TRBJ2-7, with 10 bases matching TRBD2. Trimming removed 5 bases from V and 4 bases from J; junction bases left unmatched: 5. CDR1 is LNHDA and CDR2 is SQIVND in the germline V gene (reference sequence). The CDR3 is made up of 14 amino acids. CDR3 sequence: CASSPGTSVYEQYF. CDR3 nucleotides: TGTGCCAGTAGTCCAGGGACTAGCGTATACGAGCAGTACTTC. Complete variable domain (other parts from reference TRBV19 and TRBJ2-7): DGGITQSPKYLFRKEGQNVTLSCEQNLNHDAMYWYRQDPGQGLRLIYYSQIVNDFQKGDIAEGYSVSREKKESFPLTVTSAQKNPTAFYLCASSPGTSVYEQYFGPGTRLTVT.

This chain joins TRBV14 and TRBJ2-7; the D is unclear. Trimming cost V 4 bases and J 3 bases, with 16 bases left between them. The CDR3 sequence is 15 residues long. Germline V CDR1 and CDR2: SGHDN, FVKESK. The CDR3 reads CASSPYSRVYYEQYF. The CDR3 DNA sequence: TGTGCCAGCAGCCCCTATAGCCGGGTTTACTACGAGCAGTACTTC.

The J gene is TRBJ1-1, the V gene TRBV27; D is perhaps TRBD1 (5 bases). Germline V gives CDR1 MNHEY, CDR2 SMNVEV (reference sequence). CDR3 size: 11 residues. V shed 6 bases and J shed 4 bases, with 6 bases lying between them. CDR3 amino acids: CASRGPTEAFF. The CDR3 nucleotides are TGTGCCAGCAGGGGGCCCACTGAAGCTTTCTTT.

V and J are TRBV5-1 and TRBJ2-1; D possibly corresponds to TRBD2 (5 bases). Germline CDR1 is SGHRS and CDR2 is YFSETQ. Trimming left V 2 bases short and J 4 bases short, with 13 bases between. The CDR3 covers 15 residues. The CDR3 is CASSLTAELYNEQFF. CDR3 DNA: TGCGCCAGCAGCTTAACAGCGGAACTTTACAATGAGCAGTTCTTC.

The V and J genes are TRBV4-1 and TRBJ1-1, with TRBD1 identical over 11 bases. The V gene's germline CDR1 is MGHRA and CDR2 YSYEKL. J lost 4 bases, V lost 4 bases, and 11 bases had no gene match. The CDR3 length is 17 residues. The chain's CDR3 is CASSLRRDRGSLTEAFF. DNA of the CDR3: TGCGCCAGCAGCCTCCGCCGGGACAGGGGGTCGCTCACTGAAGCTTTCTTT.

The rearrangement joins TRBV27 to TRBJ1-6; D is possibly TRBD1 (6 bases). The V end lost 8 bases, the J end lost 9 bases, and 14 bases lay between the germline ends. The germline CDR1 and CDR2 sequences are MNHEY and SMNVEV (reference sequence). The CDR3 is 13 amino acids. The CDR3 reads CASGYTGSSPLHF. DNA of the CDR3: TGTGCCAGCGGATATACAGGGAGTTCACCCCTCCACTTT.

This chain joins TRBV7-3 and TRBJ2-7; 8 nucleotides match TRBD2. The CDR3 is 14 residues long. J lost 4 bases, V lost 5 bases, and 7 bases had no gene match. Germline loops: CDR1 SGHTA, CDR2 FQGTGA. This CDR3 reads CASSLSGDGYEQYF. CDR3 coding DNA: TGTGCCAGCAGCCTTAGCGGGGACGGGTACGAGCAGTACTTC.

The chain links TRBV6-6 to TRBJ2-1; D is perhaps TRBD2 (7 bases). The CDR3 has 14 amino acids. Germline V gene data show CDR1 as MNHNY and CDR2 as SVGAGI (reference sequence). With 2 bases removed from V and 5 bases from J, the gap between germline ends came to 10 bases. For the CDR3, the DNA is TGTGCCAGCAGTTACGCGGGGGCAAACAATGAGCAGTTCTTC. This codes for CASSYAGANNEQFF.

The CDR3 DNA reads as TGTGCCAGCAGTCATAGCGGGGGGGCCATCGATACGCAGTATTTT. This codes for CASSHSGGAIDTQYF. The chain combines TRBV7-7 with TRBJ2-3, with 11 positions matching TRBD2. The J segment lost 6 bases and the V segment lost 6 bases, leaving 8 bases of the junction unmatched. CDR3 length: 15 residues. Germline CDR1 is SSHAT and CDR2 is FNYEAQ (reference sequence).

The chain is built from TRBV5-1 and TRBJ2-5, with a tentative D call TRBD2 (8 bases). The CDR3 runs 15 residues. Germline-derived CDR1 and CDR2 are SGHRS and YFSETQ. The germline V and J ends were trimmed by 3 bases and 3 bases, with 15 bases remaining between them. CDR3 in amino acids: CASSSGGGTEETQYF. In nucleotides, the CDR3 is TGCGCCAGCAGCTCGGGAGGGGGGACAGAAGAGACCCAGTACTTC.

This clone came up a few times. At the DNA level, this CDR3 is encoded by other sequences in the same sample as well. J is TRBJ1-2 and V is TRBV7-9; D is unclear. Germline CDR1 and CDR2: SEHNR and FQNEAQ (reference sequence). The V end lost 5 bases, the J end lost 0 bases, and 4 bases lay between the germline ends. The CDR3 loop spans 12 amino acids. The CDR3 DNA is TGTGCCAGCAGCCCCTCTAACTATGGCTACACCTTC. Translating gives CASSPSNYGYTF. The full variable domain, its missing parts supplied by reference TRBV7-9 and TRBJ1-2, is DTGVSQNPRHKITKRGQNVTFRCDPISEHNRLYWYRQTLGQGPEFLTYFQNEAQLEKSRLLSDRFSAERPKGSFSTLEIQRTEQGDSAMYLCASSPSNYGYTFGSGTRLTVV.

The chain links TRBV5-1 to TRBJ2-7, with 8 bases aligning to TRBD1. CDR3 length: 15 amino acids. The germline CDR1 and CDR2 sequences are SGHRS and YFSETQ. The junction had 6 bases not matched to a gene; V was cut back by 2 bases and J by 2 bases. The CDR3 region has the DNA TGCGCCAGCAGCTTAACCGGGACAGGAGCCTACGAGCAGTACTTC. As protein: CASSLTGTGAYEQYF.

V and J are TRBV10-2 and TRBJ2-2, with TRBD2 matching over 9 bases. J lost 3 bases, V lost 6 bases, and 5 bases had no gene match. This CDR3 spans 15 amino acids. The germline V gene encodes CDR1 WSHSY and CDR2 SAAADI. CDR3 in DNA: TGCGCCAGCAGGTCGGCGGGAGGGTACACCGGGGAGCTGTTTTTT. It is translated as CASRSAGGYTGELFF.

This clone has only one observation. V and J are TRBV19 and TRBJ2-7; TRBD1 aligns across 9 bases. J was trimmed by 2 bases and V by 8 bases; bases with no gene match: 4. This CDR3 is 13 amino acids long. Germline CDR1 is LNHDA and CDR2 is SQIVND (reference sequence). The CDR3 is CASAGTGTYEQYF. CDR3 DNA sequence: TGTGCCAGTGCGGGGACAGGGACCTACGAGCAGTACTTC.

This clone is classed as medium-sized. The chain employs TRBV11-2 and TRBJ2-7; TRBD2 matches 11 bases. The CDR3 spans 16 residues. The V gene end was trimmed by 5 bases and the J gene end by 3 bases; junction bases not matched to a gene: 9. Germline lookup yields CDR1 SGHAT and CDR2 FQNNGV. CDR3 sequence reads: CASSPGLADINYEQYF. The DNA for the CDR3 is TGTGCCAGCAGCCCGGGACTAGCGGATATAAACTACGAGCAGTACTTC.

This chain connects TRBV19 to TRBJ2-2; 8 bases match TRBD1. V dropped 4 bases and J dropped 4; count of bases not matched to a gene: 5. Germline loops: CDR1 LNHDA, CDR2 SQIVND (reference sequence). The CDR3 length is 15 residues. CDR3 coding DNA: TGTGCCAGTAGTACCCAGGGGGCGGCCACCGGGGAGCTGTTTTTT. It specifies CASSTQGAATGELFF.

J is TRBJ1-2 and V is TRBV7-9; D perhaps matches TRBD1 (6 bases). This CDR3 region has 15 residues. CDR1 SEHNR and CDR2 FQNEAQ come from the germline V gene (reference sequence). V lost 5 bases and J 1 base, leaving 14 bases between the germline ends. The CDR3 nucleotides read TGTGCCAGCAGCCCTACGGGGGGCCTTAACTATGGCTACACCTTC. Its protein is CASSPTGGLNYGYTF.

The genes are TRBV21-1 and TRBJ2-2; TRBD2 is taken as the D call from the table, unchecked against the DNA. TRBV21-1 is a pseudogene segment. The CDR3 contains 17 residues. The CDR3 reads CASKPPRLAGNTGELFF. Here the CDR3 DNA reads TGTGCCAGCAAACCACCCAGGCTAGCGGGAAACACCGGGGAGCTGTTTTTT.

This chain links TRBV5-1 with TRBJ2-3, with TRBD2 matching 12 bases. After removal of 1 base from V and 1 base from J, the junction contained 1 base not matched to a gene. The germline gives CDR1 SGHRS, CDR2 YFSETQ. The CDR3 consists of 16 residues. CDR3 coding DNA: TGCGCCAGCAGCTTGAGACTAGCGGGGGGCACAGATACGCAGTATTTT. It yields the protein CASSLRLAGGTDTQYF.

The chain employs TRBV7-9 and TRBJ1-2; D gene ambiguous. Trimming cost V 0 bases and J 4 bases, with 15 bases left between them. The V gene's germline CDR1 is SEHNR and CDR2 FQNEAQ (reference sequence). The CDR3 has 16 amino acids. Here the CDR3 reads CASSLAPQANRYGYTF. The CDR3 DNA reads TGTGCCAGCAGCTTAGCCCCGCAGGCCAACCGCTATGGCTACACCTTC. Complete variable domain (other parts from reference TRBV7-9 and TRBJ1-2): DTGVSQNPRHKITKRGQNVTFRCDPISEHNRLYWYRQTLGQGPEFLTYFQNEAQLEKSRLLSDRFSAERPKGSFSTLEIQRTEQGDSAMYLCASSLAPQANRYGYTFGSGTRLTVV.

This clone has only one observation. V gene TRBV4-2 combines with J gene TRBJ2-2; 7 nucleotides match TRBD1. This CDR3 spans 14 amino acids. Germline trimming cut 3 bases from V and 7 bases from J; bases unmatched to any gene: 5. The germline V gene has CDR1 LGHNA and CDR2 YNFKEQ. The DNA for the CDR3 is TGTGCCAGCAGCCACACACAGGGGAACGGGGAGCTGTTTTTT. The encoded protein is CASSHTQGNGELFF.

This chain links TRBV5-1 with TRBJ2-2; 7 nucleotides line up with TRBD2. The germline V gene has CDR1 SGHRS and CDR2 YFSETQ. V shed 4 bases, J shed 1 base, and the junction held 7 bases outside the gene matches. The CDR3 is made up of 16 amino acids. DNA for the CDR3: TGCGCCAGCAGCACGACTAGCTTGGGGAACACCGGGGAGCTGTTTTTT. This gives the protein CASSTTSLGNTGELFF.

Comment on this clone: The CDR3 end shows no conserved phenylalanine or tryptophan, and so a read error is likely. Because the CDR3's place on the DNA is in doubt, the DNA is left out and the CDR3 is given as listed by TCRdb. This chain connects TRBV29-1 to TRBJ1-2. Per germline, CDR1 SQVTM and CDR2 ANQGSEA. The CDR3 totals 8 residues, both ends included. The CDR3 sequence is CSVSGGDI.

The V and J genes are TRBV5-1 and TRBJ2-2; 8 bases are shared with TRBD1. V shed 3 bases, J shed 3 bases, and the junction held 7 bases outside the gene matches. The V gene's germline CDR1 is SGHRS and CDR2 YFSETQ. This CDR3 comprises 16 residues. The CDR3 nucleotides read TGCGCCAGCAGCTCCCAAGGACAGGGCGACACCGGGGAGCTGTTTTTT. Amino acid sequence: CASSSQGQGDTGELFF.

A single count supports this clone. The J gene is TRBJ2-1, the V gene TRBV11-3; 11 bases align to TRBD1. The CDR3 runs 15 residues. Germline V gives CDR1 SGHNT, CDR2 YENEEA. With V trimmed by 1 base and J by 5 bases, 1 base remained unmatched. CDR3 residues: CASSLGGQGDNEQFF. CDR3 in DNA: TGTGCCAGCAGCTTAGGGGGACAGGGGGACAATGAGCAGTTCTTC.

This chain joins TRBV10-3 and TRBJ2-2; 7 bases line up with TRBD1. The germline V gene encodes CDR1 ENHRY and CDR2 SYGVKD. V was clipped by 6 bases and J by 0 bases; unmatched bases: 7. There are 16 residues in the CDR3. The CDR3: CAIRTHRGSNTGELFF. The CDR3 coding sequence is TGTGCCATCAGGACGCACAGGGGTTCGAACACCGGGGAGCTGTTTTTT.